A selection of T cell receptor beta chains follows, all from one sample in a study of identical twins. TCRdb independently ran MiXCR on the 5' RACE reads; one entry per CDR3 protein. This table has some 460,000 distinct CDR3 sequences, 13% to 15% appearing once. These records were also assigned to another study, of yellow fever vaccine responses in identical twins.

Source material: CD4+ T cells sorted from blood. The receptors stem from a woman between 18 and 29 years old in good health. The CDR3 runs from the conserved cysteine through the conserved F or W. A D gene is named only where the DNA matches it firmly. The size entry is marked missing in some rows and otherwise reads once, few, many or a size class.

J gene | clone size | D gene | V gene | CDR3 DNA | CDR3 protein
TRBJ2-4 | many | TRBD1 | TRBV25-1 | TGTGCCAGCAGTGACACAGGGGAAACCAAAAACATTCAGTACTTC | CASSDTGETKNIQYF
TRBJ1-6 | many | - | TRBV5-5 | TGTGCCAGCAGCTTGGCCTCTAAGGGCCCAAGCGGGAATTCACCCCTCCACTTT | CASSLASKGPSGNSPLHF
TRBJ2-7 | many | - | TRBV7-2 | TGTGCCAGCAGCTTAGCTATTTCCTACGAGCAGTACTTC | CASSLAISYEQYF
TRBJ2-6 | - | - | TRBV4-3 | TGCGCCAGCAGCCAGCTCACCGGGGCCAACGTCCTGACTTTC | CASSQLTGANVLTF
TRBJ2-3 | few | TRBD2 | TRBV30 | TGTGCCTGGAGTGTACATGCGGGGGTCACAGATACGCAGTATTTT | CAWSVHAGVTDTQYF
TRBJ2-7 | - | - | TRBV6-1 | TGTGCCAGCCAAAACCGGGACAAGGGGACCTACGAGCAGTACTTC | CASQNRDKGTYEQYF
TRBJ2-3 | few | - | TRBV15 | TGTGCCACCAGCAAACCGGGACGGCAAATCACAGATACGCAGTATTTT | CATSKPGRQITDTQYF
TRBJ2-7 | once | TRBD2 | TRBV7-2 | TGTGCCAGCAGCTTAGCGATAATAGCGGGAGTAAGTAAGGTGTCCAACTACGAGCAGTACTTC | CASSLAIIAGVSKVSNYEQYF
TRBJ2-7 | - | TRBD1 | TRBV4-3 | TGCGCCAGCAGCCCGTTACAGGGGGCCGAGCAGTACTTC | CASSPLQGAEQYF
TRBJ2-7 | once | - | TRBV29-1 | TGCAGCGTTGAAGTAGGGGTCTACGAGCAGTACTTC | CSVEVGVYEQYF
TRBJ1-2 | - | TRBD1 | TRBV20-1 | TGCAGTGCTCATATTAGGACAGGGAACTATGGCTACACCTTC | CSAHIRTGNYGYTF
TRBJ2-2 | few | TRBD2 | TRBV6-1 | TGTGCCAGCAGTGAAGCTAGCGGGGGGGCTGGAACCGGGGAGCTGTTTTTT | CASSEASGGAGTGELFF
TRBJ2-7 | - | TRBD2 | TRBV10-1 | TGCGCCAGCAGTGAGGGGTCTAGCGGTTTCTACGAGCAGTACTTC | CASSEGSSGFYEQYF
TRBJ1-1 | - | TRBD1 | TRBV20-1 | TGCAGTGCTAGACCCTACAGGGGGCCCACGAACACTGAAGCTTTCTTT | CSARPYRGPTNTEAFF
TRBJ2-1 | few | - | TRBV11-1 | TGTGCCAGCAGCTTAGGTTATACAGGTTTCAATGAGCAGTTCTTC | CASSLGYTGFNEQFF
TRBJ2-1 | few | - | TRBV15 | TGTGCCACCAGCCCCAGCTGGGGCAGCCTGCCCTACAATGAGCAGTTCTTC | CATSPSWGSLPYNEQFF
TRBJ2-3 | few | TRBD2 | TRBV7-9 | TGTGCCAGCAGCTCCACGGGGGGGCCGAAAGATACGCAGTATTTT | CASSSTGGPKDTQYF
TRBJ1-4 | few | TRBD1 | TRBV2 | TGTGCCAGCAGGAGGGAAGGGGGCAATGAAAAACTGTTTTTT | CASRREGGNEKLFF
TRBJ1-1 | - | TRBD1 | TRBV12-3/TRBV12-4 | TGTGCCAGCAGTTTAGCGGTCACAGGGGTATCTGAAGCTTTCTTT | CASSLAVTGVSEAFF
TRBJ2-5 | few | - | TRBV7-2 | TGTGCCAGCAGAGCTCCCCCAGATGGGATCAGGGGAGAGACCCAGTACTTC | CASRAPPDGIRGETQYF
TRBJ2-7 | few | - | TRBV11-2 | TGTGCCAGCAGCTTAGGCTCGGGACAAACCTACGAGCAGTACTTC | CASSLGSGQTYEQYF
TRBJ2-7 | - | - | TRBV25-1 | TGTGCCAGCAGTGATTATGGCGAGCAGTACTTC | CASSDYGEQYF
TRBJ2-7 | - | - | TRBV7-2 | TGTGCCAGCAGCCCTCTGACAGGACCCTACGAGCAGTACTTC | CASSPLTGPYEQYF
TRBJ1-6 | - | - | TRBV9 | TGTGCCAGCAGCCCTCAAAAGGGGATAGCATCACCCCTCCACTTT | CASSPQKGIASPLHF
TRBJ2-3 | many | TRBD2 | TRBV4-1 | TGCGCCAGCAGCGAGACAGCGGGGGGCACAGATACGCAGTATTTT | CASSETAGGTDTQYF
TRBJ2-4 | - | TRBD2 | TRBV11-2 | TGTGCCAGCAGCCCCAATAGCGGGGGGGTCCTTTACTTC | CASSPNSGGVLYF
TRBJ2-2 | few | - | TRBV18 | TGTGCCAGCTCACCACCGTCCAGGGGAGATACCGGGGAGCTGTTTTTT | CASSPPSRGDTGELFF
TRBJ2-1 | - | - | TRBV28 | TGTGCCAGCAGTTTAGGATGGCGACCTGAGCAGTTCTTC | CASSLGWRPEQFF
TRBJ2-5 | - | TRBD2 | TRBV28 | TGTGCCAGCAGTCCGACCGGCTGGGCGGGAGGGCCGCAGGGGACCCAGTACTTC | CASSPTGWAGGPQGTQYF
TRBJ2-4 | few | - | TRBV20-1 | TGCAGTGCACTTGACAGACCCAAAAACATTCAGTACTTC | CSALDRPKNIQYF
TRBJ1-4 | - | - | TRBV2 | TGTGCCTTCAGTTTAGCGCCGCGGTTTGCAACTAATGAAAAACTGTTTTTT | CAFSLAPRFATNEKLFF
TRBJ2-5 | few | - | TRBV7-6 | TGTGCCAGCAGCTTATTGGAGGGGTTCTTAGAGACCCAGTACTTC | CASSLLEGFLETQYF
TRBJ1-1 | - | - | TRBV11-1 | TGTGCCAGCAGCTTTAAGGCCACTGAAGCTTTCTTT | CASSFKATEAFF
TRBJ2-2 | few | TRBD1 | TRBV20-1 | TGCAGTGCTAGAGATCTGGGGACAGGGGGTAGGGAGCTGTTTTTT | CSARDLGTGGRELFF
TRBJ2-7 | - | - | TRBV21-1 | TGTGCCAGCAGCAAAGGCGGGGAGCCCTACGAGCAGTACTTC | CASSKGGEPYEQYF